One sample yielded the 25 T cell receptor beta chains listed below, sequenced in a study of vaccination effects on CD4 cells after COVID-19. Which antigens these TCRs recognize remains unknown. Antigen-specific CD4+ T cells were expanded (with viral peptide pools) by the ViraFEST assay ahead of sequencing. When less than 11 days of culture had elapsed, CD4+ T cells were isolated. SARS-CoV-2 infection was confirmed by PCR in the person between March and December 2020. Sequenced by immunoSEQ multiplex PCR; TCRdb stores in-frame clones only, minus some. The sample carries tens of thousands of clones, more than 70% recorded once. The sample in question was CD4+ T cells from PBMCs cultured with a peptide pool, obtained before COVID-19 vaccination. The receptors derive from a human donor who had a prior SARS-CoV-2 infection.

This chain joins TRBV5-5 and TRBJ1-5, with 7 bases matching TRBD1. The CDR3 consists of 16 residues. CDR1 is SGHKS, CDR2 YYEKEE, per germline (reference sequence). With V trimmed by 4 bases and J by 6 bases, 13 bases remained unmatched. CDR3 loop: CASSIFQGVGSQPQHF. Written as DNA, the CDR3 is TGTGCCAGCAGCATCTTCCAGGGGGTCGGGAGTCAGCCCCAGCATTTT.

The gene calls are TRBV3-1 (or the pseudogene TRBV3-2) and TRBJ2-5, with 9 bases aligning to TRBD1. The CDR3 is 14 amino acids. V lost 3 bases to trimming and J lost 4 bases; unmatched junction nucleotides: 3. Germline lookup yields CDR1 LGHDT and CDR2 YNNKEL (reference sequence). CDR3 in amino acids: CASSQRDRAETQYF. The CDR3, as DNA: TGTGCCAGCAGCCAGAGGGACAGGGCAGAGACCCAGTACTTC.

The rearrangement joins TRBV9 to TRBJ1-5; 7 bases are shared with TRBD1. Germline trimming cut 3 bases from V and 5 bases from J; bases unmatched to any gene: 11. CDR1 is SGDLS and CDR2 is YYNGEE in the germline V gene. The CDR3 sequence is 16 residues long. The CDR3 reads CASSAHDREVHQPQHF. Written as DNA, the CDR3 is TGTGCCAGCAGCGCTCATGACAGGGAGGTCCATCAGCCCCAGCATTTT.

This clone has just one count. J is TRBJ1-2 and V is TRBV5-1, with TRBD1 as a possible D gene (6 bases). Germline V CDR1 and CDR2: SGHRS, YFSETQ. CDR3 size: 14 residues. V lost 7 bases, J lost 7 bases, and 20 bases lay in between. CDR3 DNA sequence: TGCGCCAGCGCTTTGCCACAGGGTATCGGTGGCTACACCTTC. This codes for CASALPQGIGGYTF.

The rearrangement uses TRBV4-2 and TRBJ2-1; 11 bases are shared with TRBD2. V was clipped by 0 bases and J by 0 bases; unmatched bases: 7. Germline loops: CDR1 LGHNA, CDR2 YNFKEQ. The CDR3 is 19 amino acids. The CDR3 sequence: CASSQDVAGGASSYNEQFF. The CDR3, as DNA: TGTGCCAGCAGCCAAGATGTAGCGGGAGGGGCCAGCTCCTACAATGAGCAGTTCTTC.

V gene TRBV2 combines with J gene TRBJ1-6, with D possibly TRBD1 on 5 matching bases. CDR3 length equals 15 residues. Germline CDR1 SNHLY, CDR2 FYNNEI. Trimming cost V 4 bases and J 5 bases, with 12 bases left between them. CDR3 amino acids: CASSVGGGNNSPLHF. CDR3 DNA sequence: TGTGCCAGCAGTGTCGGTGGGGGTAATAATTCACCCCTCCACTTT.

The chain couples TRBV7-3 to TRBJ1-2, with D possibly TRBD1 on 6 matching bases. Germline CDR1 and CDR2: SGHTA and FQGTGA. V was shortened by 0 bases and J by 6 bases, with 11 bases between the two germline ends. This CDR3 region has 14 residues. The DNA of the CDR3 is TGTGCCAGCAGCTTAACATTACAGGGAGATGGCTACACCTTC. This codes for CASSLTLQGDGYTF. Based on the CDR3 plus reference TRBV7-3 and TRBJ1-2, the full variable domain is GAGVSQTPSNKVTEKGKYVELRCDPISGHTALYWYRQSLGQGPEFLIYFQGTGAADDSGLPNDRFFAVRPEGSVSTLKIQRTERGDSAVYLCASSLTLQGDGYTFGSGTRLTVV.

V is TRBV5-4 and J is TRBJ2-5; TRBD2 matches 15 bases. Per germline, CDR1 SGHNT and CDR2 YYREEE (reference sequence). The junction had 11 bases not matched to a gene; V was cut back by 3 bases and J by 5 bases. The CDR3 runs to 18 residues. CDR3 sequence (DNA): TGTGCCAGCAGCTCCGCCGGGACTAGCGGGGGGCAGGCGGAGACCCAGTACTTC. Its protein product is CASSSAGTSGGQAETQYF.

This clone was counted once. The gene calls are TRBV2 and TRBJ2-5; D is perhaps TRBD1 (5 bases). V was pared by 4 bases and J by 4 bases, with 10 bases between. The CDR3 extends over 13 amino acids. The germline V gene has CDR1 SNHLY and CDR2 FYNNEI. The CDR3 nucleotides read TGTGCCAGCAGTGCAGGGCTAAGAGAGACCCAGTACTTC. Translating gives CASSAGLRETQYF.

The J gene is TRBJ2-7, the V gene TRBV6-5; 7 bases map to TRBD1. Losses at the gene ends were 2 bases for V and 1 base for J; bases not matched to a gene: 8. Germline-derived CDR1 and CDR2 are MNHEY and SVGAGI. This CDR3 spans 16 amino acids. CDR3 sequence (DNA): TGTGCCAGCAGTTACCCCTTGTCGACAGGGTCCTACGAGCAGTACTTC. Translating it yields CASSYPLSTGSYEQYF.

In this sample, this clone turned up a few times. The chain is built from TRBV7-2 and TRBJ2-1; 7 bases align to TRBD2. This CDR3 is built from 15 residues. The V gene's germline CDR1 is SGHTA and CDR2 FQGNSA. The J segment lost 3 bases and the V segment lost 0 bases, leaving 2 bases of the junction unmatched. CDR3 coding DNA: TGTGCCAGCAGCTTAGCGGGAGGGATCTACAATGAGCAGTTCTTC. Residues: CASSLAGGIYNEQFF. Full variable domain (remainder filled in from reference TRBV7-2 and TRBJ2-1): GAGVSQSPSNKVTEKGKDVELRCDPISGHTALYWYRQSLGQGLEFLIYFQGNSAPDKSGLPSDRFSAERTGGSVSTLTIQRTQQEDSAVYLCASSLAGGIYNEQFFGPGTRLTVL.

The chain recombines TRBV2 with TRBJ2-7; D uncertain. Between the trimmed V and J ends, which lost 5 bases and 3 bases, there was a span of 14 bases. The CDR3 extends over 14 amino acids. Germline V gene sequence: CDR1 SNHLY, CDR2 FYNNEI. This chain's CDR3 is CASSSAPGNYEQYF. CDR3 coding DNA: TGTGCCAGCAGTTCGGCTCCTGGGAACTACGAGCAGTACTTC.

This chain uses TRBV21-1 with TRBJ2-7; the table's TRBD1 call for D was not verified on the DNA. TRBV21-1 constitutes a pseudogene. This CDR3 contains 16 residues. The CDR3 nucleotides are TGTGCCAGCAGCAGAAATACAGGGGAGGCTCCCTACGAGCAGTACTTC. Protein sequence: CASSRNTGEAPYEQYF.

The chain couples TRBV3-1 (or the pseudogene TRBV3-2) to TRBJ2-1, with TRBD2 identical over 12 bases. Germline CDR1 LGHDT, CDR2 YNNKEL (reference sequence). J lost 4 bases, V lost 1 base, and 11 bases had no gene match. The CDR3 spans 19 residues. CDR3 DNA sequence: TGTGCCAGCAGCCAAGTGGGGGCTAGCGGGGGGGTCTTATACAATGAGCAGTTCTTC. Translating gives CASSQVGASGGVLYNEQFF.

The chain has TRBV4-1 and TRBJ2-7, with 11 bases matching TRBD2. The CDR3 covers 16 residues. CDR1 is MGHRA, CDR2 YSYEKL, per germline. V shed 4 bases and J 2 bases; nucleotides not matched to a gene: 7. The CDR3 sequence: CASSLRTTSGTYEQYF. CDR3 coding DNA: TGCGCCAGCAGCCTCCGAACGACTAGCGGGACCTACGAGCAGTACTTC.

J is TRBJ1-1 and V is TRBV18; D is possibly TRBD1 (6 bases). Germline loops: CDR1 KGHSH, CDR2 LQKENI. CDR3 length: 14 residues. V lost 4 bases and J 1 base, leaving 10 bases between the germline ends. The CDR3 nucleotides read TGTGCCAGCTCACAGTTACAGGGGAACACTGAAGCTTTCTTT. Translating gives CASSQLQGNTEAFF.

V usage is TRBV12-5 and J usage is TRBJ1-5; a weak D match, TRBD1 (6 bases). This CDR3 is 15 amino acids long. The ends were cut back, 1 base at V and 4 bases at J, with 11 bases in the middle. The germline V gene encodes CDR1 LGHNT and CDR2 FRNRAP. CDR3 amino acids: CASGLGGRGNQPQHF. The CDR3 DNA sequence: TGTGCTAGTGGTTTGGGGGGGCGCGGGAATCAGCCCCAGCATTTT.

The chain joins TRBV11-3 to TRBJ2-7, with D hard to call. V lost 0 bases and J 5 bases, leaving 5 bases between the germline ends. The CDR3 totals 12 residues. The germline V gene encodes CDR1 SGHNT and CDR2 YENEEA. CDR3 DNA sequence: TGTGCCAGCAGCTTAGAGAGACACGAGCAGTACTTC. This gives the protein CASSLERHEQYF.

The J gene is TRBJ1-4, the V gene TRBV25-1; D remains ambiguous. V was trimmed by 1 base and J by 4 bases, leaving 10 bases between them. The CDR3 totals 15 residues. Germline assignment: CDR1 MGHDK and CDR2 SYGVNS. The CDR3 sequence is CASSEWEGDNEKLFF. The CDR3 bases are TGTGCCAGCAGTGAATGGGAGGGAGATAATGAAAAACTGTTTTTT.

This clone was observed a handful of times. The rearrangement uses TRBV5-1 and TRBJ2-3; tentatively, D is TRBD1 (7 bases). Germline CDR1 and CDR2: SGHRS and YFSETQ. The CDR3 loop spans 16 amino acids. Between the trimmed V and J ends, which lost 0 bases and 2 bases, there was a span of 13 bases. The CDR3 bases are TGCGCCAGCAGCTTGGGGAGGGACAGTTACACAGATACGCAGTATTTT. Protein sequence: CASSLGRDSYTDTQYF.

This clone was picked up a small number of times. The J gene is TRBJ1-3, the V gene TRBV2, with no clear D. The CDR3 is made up of 14 amino acids. The germline V and J ends were trimmed by 7 bases and 3 bases, with 13 bases remaining between them. Germline assignment: CDR1 SNHLY and CDR2 FYNNEI. CDR3 in amino acids: CASKLGSGGNTIYF. CDR3 bases: TGTGCCAGCAAGCTAGGTTCGGGTGGAAACACCATATATTTT.

The chain couples TRBV11-3 to TRBJ2-7, with D uncertain. The CDR3 length is 12 residues. Germline V gene data show CDR1 as SGHNT and CDR2 as YENEEA. V lost 1 base to trimming and J lost 6 bases, with 7 bases between them. Here the CDR3 DNA reads TGTGCCAGCAGCTTAGGGGGTCGCGAGCAGTACTTC. Its protein product is CASSLGGREQYF. Together with reference TRBV11-3 and TRBJ2-7, the CDR3 gives the full variable domain: EAGVVQSPRYKIIEKKQPVAFWCNPISGHNTLYWYLQNLGQGPELLIRYENEEAVDDSQLPKDRFSAERLKGVDSTLKIQPAELGDSAVYLCASSLGGREQYFGPGTRLTVT.

The chain uses TRBV9 and TRBJ2-2; no clear D gene. Germline V CDR1 and CDR2: SGDLS, YYNGEE. CDR3 length: 13 residues. The ends were cut back, 7 bases at V and 4 bases at J, with 11 bases in the middle. The CDR3 region is CASGPQPTGELFF. The DNA for the CDR3 is TGTGCCAGCGGGCCTCAGCCCACCGGGGAGCTGTTTTTT.

This chain joins TRBV15 and TRBJ2-1, with TRBD2 identical over 10 bases. With 0 bases clipped from V and 13 bases from J, the junction kept 3 bases outside the gene matches. The V gene's germline CDR1 is LNHNV and CDR2 YYDKDF (reference sequence). This CDR3 has 13 amino acids. The CDR3 DNA is TGTGCCACCAGCAGAGATTTAGCGGGAGGTCAGTTCTTC. Its translation is CATSRDLAGGQFF.

The V gene is TRBV5-1, the J gene TRBJ1-6; 12 nucleotides align to TRBD1. J was trimmed by 10 bases and V by 1 base; bases with no gene match: 6. The germline V gene encodes CDR1 SGHRS and CDR2 YFSETQ. CDR3 length: 16 amino acids. The CDR3 here is CASSLWDRGRESPLHF. The CDR3 coding sequence is TGCGCCAGCAGCTTGTGGGACAGGGGGCGCGAATCACCCCTCCACTTT.